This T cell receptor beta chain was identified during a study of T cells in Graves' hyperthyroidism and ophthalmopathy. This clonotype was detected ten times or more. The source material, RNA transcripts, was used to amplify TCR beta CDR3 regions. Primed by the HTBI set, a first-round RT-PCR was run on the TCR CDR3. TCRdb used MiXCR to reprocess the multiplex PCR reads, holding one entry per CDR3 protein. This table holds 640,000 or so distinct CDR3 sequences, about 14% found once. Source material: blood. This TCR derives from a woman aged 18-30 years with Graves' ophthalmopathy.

The CDR3 spells CSARRDRFSTSGRARWAYEQYF. The CDR3 DNA is TGCAGTGCTAGAAGAGATCGTTTTAGTACTAGCGGGAGGGCCAGATGGGCCTACGAGCAGTACTTC. The chain employs TRBV20-1 and TRBJ2-7, with 13 bases matching TRBD2. Germline CDR1 is DFQATT and CDR2 is SNEGSKA (reference sequence). The CDR3 length is 22 residues. The junction had 24 bases not matched to a gene; V was cut back by 2 bases and J by 2 bases.